These 18 T cell receptor beta chains share one sample of origin, sequenced in a study of T cells in Graves' hyperthyroidism and ophthalmopathy. RNA transcripts yielded amplified TCR beta CDR3 regions. First-round RT-PCR with HTBI primers amplified the TCR CDR3 region. Using its own MiXCR run on the multiplex PCR reads, TCRdb lists one record per CDR3 protein. Of 400,000 to 550,000 distinct CDR3 sequences listed, around a quarter are singletons. Sequencing was carried out using blood. The receptors stem from a woman under 40 with Graves' ophthalmopathy.

This clonotype was counted many times. The chain uses TRBV28 and TRBJ1-1; D remains ambiguous. The V end lost 3 bases, the J end lost 5 bases, and 7 bases lay between the germline ends. Germline assignment: CDR1 MDHEN and CDR2 SYDVKM. The CDR3 has 12 residues. CDR3 bases: TGTGCCAGCAGTTTTGGGGTTACTGAAGCTTTCTTT. It encodes CASSFGVTEAFF.

For the CDR3, the DNA is TGTGCCAGCAGCTTACGTAATCCTCCCTCCTACGAGCAGTACTTC. Residues: CASSLRNPPSYEQYF. V gene TRBV11-2 combines with J gene TRBJ2-7, with D unclear. This CDR3 is built from 15 residues. Germline V gene data show CDR1 as SGHAT and CDR2 as FQNNGV. V lost 2 bases and J 0 bases, leaving 11 bases between the germline ends.

This clonotype was observed at least ten times. The chain combines TRBV18 with TRBJ2-5; D may match TRBD1 or TRBD2 (5 bases each). The germline gives CDR1 KGHSH, CDR2 LQKENI. Trimming stripped 8 bases from V and 1 base from J, with 11 bases between. CDR3 size: 13 residues. Here the CDR3 reads CASSPGTQETQYF. The DNA of the CDR3 is TGTGCCAGCAGCCCCGGGACCCAAGAGACCCAGTACTTC.

The chain uses TRBV28 and TRBJ1-2, with 9 bases that match TRBD1. The CDR3 sequence is 14 residues long. The V gene's germline CDR1 is MDHEN and CDR2 SYDVKM. The V gene end was trimmed by 10 bases and the J gene end by 4 bases; junction bases not matched to a gene: 10. CDR3 sequence reads: CATEPGQGRYGYTF. CDR3 bases: TGTGCCACCGAACCGGGACAGGGCCGCTATGGCTACACCTTC.

Regarding this clonotype: One base away lies a much larger clone, so this may be a sequencing read error. The chain employs TRBV28 and TRBJ2-2; 9 nucleotides line up with TRBD2. CDR1 and CDR2 from the germline V gene are MDHEN and SYDVKM. The CDR3 length is 15 residues. V dropped 10 bases and J dropped 5; count of bases not matched to a gene: 11. CDR3 in DNA: TGTGCCATCAGATTTAGCGGGGGTGGTACCGGGGAGCTGTTTTTT. Protein sequence: CAIRFSGGGTGELFF.

This clonotype was observed once. The chain couples TRBV7-2 to TRBJ2-5, with D unclear. The V and J ends lost 3 bases and 0 bases respectively, with 8 bases between them. Germline-derived CDR1 and CDR2 are SGHTA and FQGNSA. The CDR3 runs to 14 residues. The CDR3 nucleotides read TGTGCCAGCAGCTTGCCTCCGCACCAAGAGACCCAGTACTTC. This encodes CASSLPPHQETQYF. Variable domain in full (rest from reference TRBV7-2 and TRBJ2-5): GAGVSQSPSNKVTEKGKDVELRCDPISGHTALYWYRQSLGQGLEFLIYFQGNSAPDKSGLPSDRFSAERTGGSVSTLTIQRTQQEDSAVYLCASSLPPHQETQYFGPGTRLLVL.

This clonotype was recorded a few times. One base away lies a much larger clone, so this may be a sequencing read error. The chain couples TRBV6-1 to TRBJ2-5, with a weak D call TRBD1 (5 bases). The CDR3 length is 17 residues. Germline CDR1 MNHNS, CDR2 SASEGT. The CDR3 bases are TGTGGCAGCAGGTCACCACAGGATCCGTGGAGCGCGGAGACCCAGTACTTC. Protein product: CGSRSPQDPWSAETQYF.

This clonotype was detected ten times or more. This sequence joins TRBV5-5 and TRBJ1-5, with unresolved D. The germline V gene has CDR1 SGHKS and CDR2 YYEKEE (reference sequence). This CDR3 has 14 residues. V was cut by 3 bases and J by 5 bases, with 12 bases left in between. The CDR3 loop reads CASSSLFSDQPQHF. The CDR3 region has the DNA TGTGCCAGCAGCTCCCTTTTCTCGGATCAGCCCCAGCATTTT.

This clonotype occurred many times. The chain joins TRBV12-3 or TRBV12-4 to TRBJ1-1; D remains unclear. This CDR3 spans 12 amino acids. V lost 7 bases to trimming and J lost 5 bases, with 11 bases between them. CDR3 sequence (DNA): TGTGCCAGCAACTTAAGGGAAACTGAAGCTTTCTTT. Protein: CASNLRETEAFF.

This clonotype was counted at least ten times. CDR3 sequence: CASSSGRGRFYQETQYF. For the CDR3, the DNA is TGTGCCAGCAGTAGTGGCAGGGGGCGCTTTTACCAAGAGACCCAGTACTTC. This chain joins TRBV5-8 and TRBJ2-5; 8 nucleotides match TRBD1. CDR3 length: 17 amino acids. V lost 5 bases, J lost 0 bases, and 12 bases stayed unmatched. The germline V gene encodes CDR1 SGHTS and CDR2 YDEGEE.

This clonotype was seen only once. J is TRBJ2-7 and V is TRBV20-1; TRBD1 aligns across 8 bases. Germline trimming cut 4 bases from V and 2 bases from J; bases unmatched to any gene: 4. CDR1 DFQATT and CDR2 SNEGSKA come from the germline V gene (reference sequence). The CDR3 length is 13 residues. The CDR3 here is CSATWDRTYEQYF. Here the CDR3 DNA reads TGCAGTGCTACTTGGGACAGGACCTACGAGCAGTACTTC.

This clonotype has a count of ten or more. This rearrangement joins TRBV4-1 to TRBJ1-2; D is ambiguous. Germline CDR1 and CDR2: MGHRA and YSYEKL. This CDR3 region has 12 residues. V shed 2 bases and J shed 8 bases, with 9 bases lying between them. The CDR3 region is CASSQNGKGYTF. CDR3 nucleotide sequence: TGCGCCAGCAGCCAAAACGGGAAAGGCTACACCTTC.

This clonotype was seen a few times. The chain joins TRBV11-1 to TRBJ2-1; D possibly corresponds to TRBD2 (6 bases). V lost 3 bases and J 8 bases, leaving 17 bases between the germline ends. The CDR3 is 15 amino acids. The germline CDR1 and CDR2 sequences are SGHAT and FQDESV (reference sequence). The CDR3 bases are TGTGCCAGCAGCTTCGGGGCGGGGACGGGGCATGAGCAGTTCTTC. Amino acids: CASSFGAGTGHEQFF.

Ten or more counts support this clonotype. The chain couples TRBV14 to TRBJ1-1; D unclear. The CDR3 loop spans 15 amino acids. Germline V gene data show CDR1 as SGHDN and CDR2 as FVKESK. Trimming shortened V by 2 bases and J by 0 bases, and 10 bases separated the two germline ends. The DNA for the CDR3 is TGTGCCAGCAGCCAAACAGTGGCGGTGAACACTGAAGCTTTCTTT. This encodes CASSQTVAVNTEAFF.

This clonotype has a count of ten or more. This chain connects TRBV28 to TRBJ1-1, with unresolved D. V lost 3 bases to trimming and J lost 4 bases, with 12 bases between them. The CDR3 loop spans 14 amino acids. The germline gives CDR1 MDHEN, CDR2 SYDVKM. CDR3 sequence (DNA): TGTGCCAGCAGTTTGTACCCAACTGCCACTGAAGCTTTCTTT. Its translation is CASSLYPTATEAFF.

The chain couples TRBV11-2 to TRBJ2-6, with 9 bases lining up with TRBD2. This CDR3 comprises 19 residues. The V and J ends lost 1 base and 1 base, in that order; junction bases with no gene match: 8. Germline values: CDR1 SGHAT, CDR2 FQNNGV. The CDR3 protein is CASSLVAGGPVSGANVLTF. The CDR3 coding sequence is TGTGCCAGCAGCTTAGTGGCGGGGGGGCCTGTTTCTGGGGCCAACGTCCTGACTTTC.

The chain carries TRBV5-1 and TRBJ1-2; D is possibly TRBD1 (5 bases). The germline gives CDR1 SGHRS, CDR2 YFSETQ. The germline V and J ends were trimmed by 4 bases and 2 bases, with 18 bases remaining between them. The CDR3 extends over 16 amino acids. The CDR3 coding sequence is TGCGCCAGCAGCCTACCCATAGGGGTGAGAAACTATGGCTACACCTTC. It specifies CASSLPIGVRNYGYTF.

At least ten counts were recorded for this clonotype. This chain connects TRBV6-2 or TRBV6-3 to TRBJ1-1, with D hard to call. The germline CDR1 and CDR2 sequences are MNHEY and SVGEGT. The CDR3 is made up of 13 amino acids. The V end lost 6 bases, the J end lost 5 bases, and 13 bases lay between the germline ends. CDR3 DNA sequence: TGTGCCAGCAGCTACGCCTCGGAGACTGAAGCTTTCTTT. Protein: CASSYASETEAFF.